This T cell receptor beta chain is drawn from a study of neurological immune-mediated disorders. TCRdb ran MiXCR on the 5' RACE reads and lists one entry per CDR3 protein. The table has more than 30,000 distinct CDR3 sequences, less than 15% seen once. Time point here: technical triplicate 2. The CDR3 has 16 amino acids. By proportion, this clonotype is medium-sized. Material: CD4+ T cells from blood. This clonotype originated in a female donor with HTLV-1-associated myelopathy (HAM/TSP). This chain uses TRBV21-1 with TRBJ2-2; the DNA was not compared with TRBD1, the D call given in the table. TRBV21-1 is listed as a pseudogene. CDR3 protein: CASSPGQKGNTGELFF. The CDR3 DNA reads TGTGCCAGCAGCCCTGGACAGAAAGGGAACACCGGGGAGCTGTTTTTT.